Many counts were recorded for the clone carrying this TCR beta chain. The antigen is undetermined. In TCRdb, the RT-PCR reads were re-called with MiXCR into one record per CDR3 protein. The table records about 160,000 distinct CDR3 sequences, approximately 11% of them present only once. This record comes from a study of response to subunit inactivated influenza vaccine. Study-level points and caveats: The authors suggested that few new T cells are recruited per seasonal influenza vaccination.

V shed 8 bases and J shed 8 bases, with 13 bases lying between them. The CDR3 has 12 residues. This receptor was taken from a man in his fifties or sixties who received an inactivated influenza vaccine. Source: CD8+ T cells sorted from PBMCs, taken around 25 months after vaccination. The chain links TRBV12-3 or TRBV12-4 to TRBJ2-1, with D perhaps TRBD1 or TRBD2 (6 bases each). Here the CDR3 reads CASSVGGDEQFF. As DNA, the CDR3 is TGTGCCAGCTCAGTGGGGGGCGATGAGCAGTTCTTC.